This T cell receptor (beta chain) comes out of a study of HIV-infected children after antiretroviral therapy interruption. Study observations and caveats: Naive CD4+ Gini coefficient rose by interruption end, suggesting clonal expansion.

RNA-based 3' RACE libraries used unique molecular identifiers. MiXCR, run by TCRdb on the 3' RACE reads, gives a single entry per CDR3 protein. The data show about 86,000 distinct CDR3 sequences, under 8% seen once. Treatment defined: PENTA 11 planned treatment interruption arm or continuous ART arm. CDR1 is MNHNY and CDR2 is SVGAGI in the germline V gene (reference sequence). The CDR3 runs to 15 residues. The V and J ends lost 0 bases and 2 bases respectively, with 10 bases between them. A word on this clonotype: Its target is unknown.

The chain combines TRBV6-6 with TRBJ1-1, with unresolved D. The input for sequencing was CD45RA+ CD4+ T cells from PBMCs, pooled from several time points, taken from a donor given antiretroviral therapy, either interrupted or continuous. Subset described: naive CD4+ CD45RA+ CD45RO- T cells. The clonotype was recovered from a pool of human donors with HIV. The CDR3: CASSYSSGLNTEAFF. The CDR3 DNA is TGTGCCAGCAGTTACTCGAGCGGTCTTAACACTGAAGCTTTCTTT.